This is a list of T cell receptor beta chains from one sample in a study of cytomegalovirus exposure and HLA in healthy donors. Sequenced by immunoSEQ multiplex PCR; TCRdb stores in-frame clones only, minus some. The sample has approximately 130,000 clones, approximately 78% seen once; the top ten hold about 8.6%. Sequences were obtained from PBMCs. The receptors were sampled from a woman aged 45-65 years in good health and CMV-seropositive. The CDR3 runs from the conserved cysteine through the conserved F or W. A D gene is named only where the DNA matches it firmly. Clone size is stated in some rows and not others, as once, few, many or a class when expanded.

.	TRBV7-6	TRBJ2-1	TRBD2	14	TGTGCCAGCAGCTTAGGCGGGGGGGGCCGGGAGCAGTTCTTC	CASSLGGGGREQFF
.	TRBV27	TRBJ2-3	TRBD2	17	TGTGCCAGCAGTTTCCTAGCGGGGGCCTTTGCCCCAGATACGCAGTATTTT	CASSFLAGAFAPDTQYF
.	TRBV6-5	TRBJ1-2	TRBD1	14	TGTGCCAGCAACCTACGACAGGGTATCGATGGCTACACCTTC	CASNLRQGIDGYTF
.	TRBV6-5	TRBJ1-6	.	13	TGTGCCAGCAAACGGGGTTATAATTCACCCCTCCACTTT	CASKRGYNSPLHF
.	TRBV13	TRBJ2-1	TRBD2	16	TGTGCCAGCAGCCCAGGGGGACTAGCGGCCTACAATGAGCAGTTCTTC	CASSPGGLAAYNEQFF
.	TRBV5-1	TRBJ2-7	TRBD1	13	TGCGCCAGCAGCGTACAGGGGACCTACGAGCAGTACTTC	CASSVQGTYEQYF
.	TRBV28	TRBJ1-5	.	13	TGTGCCAGCAGTTTAGCAGGAGGGCAGCCCCAGCATTTT	CASSLAGGQPQHF
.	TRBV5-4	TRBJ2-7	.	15	TGTGCCAGCAGCTTATTGGCGGGGAGCCGTTACGAGCAGTACTTC	CASSLLAGSRYEQYF
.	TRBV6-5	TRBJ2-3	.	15	TGTGCCAGCAGTTCCCGTTCAGTAAGCACAGATACGCAGTATTTT	CASSSRSVSTDTQYF
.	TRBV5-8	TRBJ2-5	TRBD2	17	TGTGCCAGCAGCTTTTCGGGACTAGCGGGAACCCAAGAGACCCAGTACTTC	CASSFSGLAGTQETQYF
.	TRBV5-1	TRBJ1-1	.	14	TGCGCCAGCAGCGGTGACACTGGGAACACTGAAGCTTTCTTT	CASSGDTGNTEAFF
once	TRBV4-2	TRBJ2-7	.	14	TGTGCCAGCAGCTCCATGGACAGCTTCTACGAGCAGTACTTC	CASSSMDSFYEQYF
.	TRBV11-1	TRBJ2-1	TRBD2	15	TGTGCCAGCAGCTGGACTAGCGGGAGATCCTATGAGCAGTTCTTC	CASSWTSGRSYEQFF
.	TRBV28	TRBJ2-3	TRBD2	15	TGTGCCAGCTCTGGACTAGCGGGAGAATTAGATACGCAGTATTTT	CASSGLAGELDTQYF
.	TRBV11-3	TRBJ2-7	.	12	TGTGCCAGCAGCCTCGGTTCATGCGAGCAGTACTTC	CASSLGSCEQYF
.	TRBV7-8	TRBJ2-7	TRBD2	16	TGTGCCAGCAGCTTCCCGACTAGCGGGAGCTCCTACGAGCAGTACTTC	CASSFPTSGSSYEQYF
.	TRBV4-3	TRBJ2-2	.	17	TGCGCCAGCAGCCAAGCCCCGGGGGGCCTGAACACCGGGGAGCTGTTTTTT	CASSQAPGGLNTGELFF
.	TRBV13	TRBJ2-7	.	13	TGTGCCAGCAGCTACAGGGAGGGGTACGAGCAGTACTTC	CASSYREGYEQYF
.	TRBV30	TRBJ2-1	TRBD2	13	TGTGCCTGGGGAAGACTAGCGGGGGGGCGGGAGTTCTTC	CAWGRLAGGREFF
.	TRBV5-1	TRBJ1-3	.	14	TGCGCCAGCAGCTTGTCTGGAGCTGGAAACACCATATATTTT	CASSLSGAGNTIYF
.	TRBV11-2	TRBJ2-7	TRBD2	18	TGTGCCAGCAGCTTATTGGGGACGGGGCGGGAGGGCCGCTACGAGCAGTACTTC	CASSLLGTGREGRYEQYF
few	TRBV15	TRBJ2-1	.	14	TGTGCCACCAGCAGAGCCGGGAGTATCAATGAGCAGTTCTTC	CATSRAGSINEQFF
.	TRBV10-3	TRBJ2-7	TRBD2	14	TGTGCCATCAGTACTAAGCGGGAAGGTCACGAGCAGTACTTC	CAISTKREGHEQYF
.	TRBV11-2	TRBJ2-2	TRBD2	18	TGTGCCAGCAGCTTAGTCCTGGGGACTAGCGATCGGTCCGGGGAGCTGTTTTTT	CASSLVLGTSDRSGELFF
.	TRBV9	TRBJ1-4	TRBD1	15	TGTGCCAGCAGCGCGACAGGGGGTAATTGGGAAAAACTGTTTTTT	CASSATGGNWEKLFF
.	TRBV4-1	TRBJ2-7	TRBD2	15	TGCGCCAGCAGCCAAGTGACTAGCGGGAACTACGAGCAGTACTTC	CASSQVTSGNYEQYF
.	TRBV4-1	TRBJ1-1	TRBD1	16	TGCGCCAGCAGCCAAGTCGGGACAGGGTGGGACACTGAAGCTTTCTTT	CASSQVGTGWDTEAFF
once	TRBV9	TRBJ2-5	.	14	TGTGCCAGCAGCGAGTCACACCTCCAAGAGACCCAGTACTTC	CASSESHLQETQYF
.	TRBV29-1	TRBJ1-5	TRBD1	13	TGCAGCGCCGGGACAGGGACGGATCAGCCCCAGCATTTT	CSAGTGTDQPQHF
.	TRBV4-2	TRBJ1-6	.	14	TGTGCCAGCAGCCAAGAAGGTCAGGATTCACCCCTCCACTTT	CASSQEGQDSPLHF
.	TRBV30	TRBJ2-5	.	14	TGTGCCTGGAGTGTGAGACAGGTGGCAGAGACCCAGTACTTC	CAWSVRQVAETQYF
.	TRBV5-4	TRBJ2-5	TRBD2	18	TGTGCCAGCAGCTTGTCTCCCGGACTAGCGGGAGTGCAAGAGACCCAGTACTTC	CASSLSPGLAGVQETQYF
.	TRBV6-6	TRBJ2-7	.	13	TGTGCCAGCAGTCCTGGGATGGGTAGCGACCAGTACTTC	CASSPGMGSDQYF
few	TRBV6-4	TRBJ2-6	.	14	TGTGCCAGCAGCGCTACTCACGCAGCCAACGTCCTGACTTTC	CASSATHAANVLTF
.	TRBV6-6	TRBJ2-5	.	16	TGTGCCAGCAGTGTGGGGGCGGTTAGGGTTGGAGAGACCCAGTACTTC	CASSVGAVRVGETQYF
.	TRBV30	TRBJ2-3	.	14	TGTGCCTGGAGTGCCGGACAGTGGGCAGATACGCAGTATTTT	CAWSAGQWADTQYF
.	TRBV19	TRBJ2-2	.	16	TGTGCCAGTAGTACCCATCAGTACGGGTACACCGGGGAGCTGTTTTTT	CASSTHQYGYTGELFF
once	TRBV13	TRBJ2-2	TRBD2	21	TGTGCCAGCAGCTTAACACACCTGGGACTAGCGGTTATCTCGAACACCGGGGAGCTGTTTTTT	CASSLTHLGLAVISNTGELFF
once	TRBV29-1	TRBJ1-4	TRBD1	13	TGCAGCGCCGAGACAGGGTTCGGTGAAAAACTGTTTTTT	CSAETGFGEKLFF
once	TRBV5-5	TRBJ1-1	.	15	TGTGCCAGCAGCTTGAGGGTCAGGGTGATCACTGAAGCTTTCTTT	CASSLRVRVITEAFF
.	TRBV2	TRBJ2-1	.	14	TGTGCCTCAAGCCGACCAGGAGGGTGGGGTGAGCAGTTCTTC	CASSRPGGWGEQFF